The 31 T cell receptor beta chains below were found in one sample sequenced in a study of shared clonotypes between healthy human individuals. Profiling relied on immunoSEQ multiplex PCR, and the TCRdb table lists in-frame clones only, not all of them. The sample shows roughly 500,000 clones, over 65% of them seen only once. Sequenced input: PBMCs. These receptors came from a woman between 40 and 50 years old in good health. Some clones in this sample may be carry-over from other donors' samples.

CDR3 sequence (DNA): TGTGCCAGCAGTTCGGGACAAAGAATTGAGAAGGACACCTTC. Translating gives CASSSGQRIEKDTF. The rearrangement links TRBV6-5 to TRBJ1-2; TRBD1 is a possible D gene (6 bases). Trimming removed 4 bases from V and 12 bases from J, with 21 bases in between. The CDR3 covers 14 residues. Germline V CDR1 and CDR2: MNHEY, SVGAGI.

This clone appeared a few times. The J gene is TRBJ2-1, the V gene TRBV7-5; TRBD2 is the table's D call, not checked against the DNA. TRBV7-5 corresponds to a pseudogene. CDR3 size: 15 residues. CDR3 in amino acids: CARSFGGRYYNEQFF. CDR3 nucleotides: TGTGCCAGAAGCTTTGGGGGGAGGTACTACAATGAGCAGTTCTTC.

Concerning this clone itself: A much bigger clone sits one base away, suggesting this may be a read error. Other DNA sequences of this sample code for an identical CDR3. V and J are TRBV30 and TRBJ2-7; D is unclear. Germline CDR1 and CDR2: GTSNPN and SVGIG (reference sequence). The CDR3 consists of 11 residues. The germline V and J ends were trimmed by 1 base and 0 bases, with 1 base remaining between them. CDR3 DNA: TGTGCCTGGAGTGGCTCCTACGAGCAGTACTTC. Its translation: CAWSGSYEQYF.

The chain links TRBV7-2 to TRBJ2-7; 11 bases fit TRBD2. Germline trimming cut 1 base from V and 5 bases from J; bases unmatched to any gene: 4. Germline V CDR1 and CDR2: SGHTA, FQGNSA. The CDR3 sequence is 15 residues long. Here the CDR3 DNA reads TGTGCCAGCAGCTTAGTCCTAGCGGGAGGCAACGAGCAGTACTTC. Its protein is CASSLVLAGGNEQYF. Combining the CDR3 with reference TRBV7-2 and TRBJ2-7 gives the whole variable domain GAGVSQSPSNKVTEKGKDVELRCDPISGHTALYWYRQSLGQGLEFLIYFQGNSAPDKSGLPSDRFSAERTGGSVSTLTIQRTQQEDSAVYLCASSLVLAGGNEQYFGPGTRLTVT.

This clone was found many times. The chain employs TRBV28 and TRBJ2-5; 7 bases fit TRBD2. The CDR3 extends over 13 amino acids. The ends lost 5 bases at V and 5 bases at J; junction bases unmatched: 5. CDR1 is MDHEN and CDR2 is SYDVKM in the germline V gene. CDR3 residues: CASSGEGRETQYF. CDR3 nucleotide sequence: TGTGCCAGCAGTGGGGAGGGGAGGGAGACCCAGTACTTC.

DNA of the CDR3: TGCGCCAGCAGCCAAGATAACCGCGAGCAGTACTTC. Translation: CASSQDNREQYF. V is TRBV4-1 and J is TRBJ2-7; D gene uncertain. The CDR3 totals 12 residues. The germline V gene encodes CDR1 MGHRA and CDR2 YSYEKL. V lost 0 bases and J 6 bases, leaving 6 bases between the germline ends.

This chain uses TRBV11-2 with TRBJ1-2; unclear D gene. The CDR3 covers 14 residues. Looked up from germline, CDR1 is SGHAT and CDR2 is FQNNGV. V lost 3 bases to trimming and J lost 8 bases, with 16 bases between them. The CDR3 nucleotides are TGTGCCAGCAGCTTTTTATCACAGAACCGAGGCTACACCTTC. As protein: CASSFLSQNRGYTF.

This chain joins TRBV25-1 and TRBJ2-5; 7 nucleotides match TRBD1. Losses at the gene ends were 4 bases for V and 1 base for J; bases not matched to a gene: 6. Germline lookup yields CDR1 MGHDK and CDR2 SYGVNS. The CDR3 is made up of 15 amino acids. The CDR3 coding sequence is TGTGCCAGCAGTGCAAAAGACAGGGCCCAAGAGACCCAGTACTTC. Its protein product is CASSAKDRAQETQYF.

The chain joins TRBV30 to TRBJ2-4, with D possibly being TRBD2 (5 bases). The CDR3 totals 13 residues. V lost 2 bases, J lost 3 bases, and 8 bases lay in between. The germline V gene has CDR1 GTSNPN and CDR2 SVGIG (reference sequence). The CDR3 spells CAWSTSFKNIQYF. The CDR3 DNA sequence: TGTGCCTGGAGTACTAGTTTCAAAAACATTCAGTACTTC.

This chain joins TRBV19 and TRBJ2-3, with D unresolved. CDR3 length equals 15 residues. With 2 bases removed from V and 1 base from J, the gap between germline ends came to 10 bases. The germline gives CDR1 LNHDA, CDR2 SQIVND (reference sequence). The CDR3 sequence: CASSILGRGTDTQYF. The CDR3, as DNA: TGTGCCAGTAGTATATTGGGCCGCGGCACAGATACGCAGTATTTT.

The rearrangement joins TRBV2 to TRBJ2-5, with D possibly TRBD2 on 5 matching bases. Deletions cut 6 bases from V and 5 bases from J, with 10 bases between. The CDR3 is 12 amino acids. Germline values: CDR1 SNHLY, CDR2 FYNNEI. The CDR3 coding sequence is TGTGCCAGCAGCCAAAGCGGCGAGACCCAGTACTTC. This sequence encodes CASSQSGETQYF.

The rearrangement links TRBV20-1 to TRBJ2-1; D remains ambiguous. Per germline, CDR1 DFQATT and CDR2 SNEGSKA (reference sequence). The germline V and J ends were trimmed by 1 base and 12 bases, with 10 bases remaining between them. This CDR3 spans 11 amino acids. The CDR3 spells CSARVSHAQFF. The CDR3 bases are TGCAGTGCTAGAGTGTCACACGCGCAGTTCTTC.

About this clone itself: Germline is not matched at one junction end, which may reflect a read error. This CDR3 reads CASSGNSGNTIYF. Written as DNA, the CDR3 is TGTGCTAGCAGTGGAAACTCTGGAAACACCATATATTTT. This sequence joins TRBV7-7 and TRBJ1-3; no firm D call. Germline loops: CDR1 SSHAT, CDR2 FNYEAQ (reference sequence). This CDR3 has 13 residues.

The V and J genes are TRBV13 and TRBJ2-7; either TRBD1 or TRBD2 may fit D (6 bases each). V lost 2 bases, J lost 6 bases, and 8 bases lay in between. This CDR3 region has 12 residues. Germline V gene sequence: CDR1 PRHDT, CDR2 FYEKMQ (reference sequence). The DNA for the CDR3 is TGTGCCAGCAGCTTAAAGGGGGGCGAGCAGTACTTC. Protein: CASSLKGGEQYF.

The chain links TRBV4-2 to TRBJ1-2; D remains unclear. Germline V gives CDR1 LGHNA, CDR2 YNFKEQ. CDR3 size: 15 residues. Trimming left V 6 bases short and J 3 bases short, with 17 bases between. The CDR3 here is CASSPSMSEDYGYTF. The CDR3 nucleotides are TGTGCCAGCAGTCCCTCTATGAGTGAAGACTATGGCTACACCTTC.

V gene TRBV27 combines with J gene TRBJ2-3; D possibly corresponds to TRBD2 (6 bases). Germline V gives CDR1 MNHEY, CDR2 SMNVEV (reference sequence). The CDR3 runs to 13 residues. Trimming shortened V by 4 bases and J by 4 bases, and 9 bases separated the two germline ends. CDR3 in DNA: TGTGCCAGCAGTTCCCGACTAGCAGATACGCAGTATTTT. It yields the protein CASSSRLADTQYF.

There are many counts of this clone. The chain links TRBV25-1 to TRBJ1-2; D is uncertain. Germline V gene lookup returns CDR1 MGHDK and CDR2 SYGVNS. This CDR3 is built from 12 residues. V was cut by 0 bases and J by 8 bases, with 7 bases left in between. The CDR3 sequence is CASSEYRRGYTF. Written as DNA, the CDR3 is TGTGCCAGCAGTGAATATAGACGGGGCTACACCTTC.

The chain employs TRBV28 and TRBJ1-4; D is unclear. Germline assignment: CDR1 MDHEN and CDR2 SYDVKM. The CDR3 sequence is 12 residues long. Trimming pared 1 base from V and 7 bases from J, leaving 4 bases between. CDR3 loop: CASSLFSEKLFF. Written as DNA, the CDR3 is TGTGCCAGCAGTTTATTTTCTGAAAAACTGTTTTTT.

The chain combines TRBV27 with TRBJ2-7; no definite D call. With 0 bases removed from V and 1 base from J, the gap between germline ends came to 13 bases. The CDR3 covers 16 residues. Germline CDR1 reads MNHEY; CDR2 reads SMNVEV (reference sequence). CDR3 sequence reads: CASSLSHAAMSYEQYF. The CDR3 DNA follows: TGTGCCAGCAGTTTATCTCACGCGGCCATGTCCTACGAGCAGTACTTC.

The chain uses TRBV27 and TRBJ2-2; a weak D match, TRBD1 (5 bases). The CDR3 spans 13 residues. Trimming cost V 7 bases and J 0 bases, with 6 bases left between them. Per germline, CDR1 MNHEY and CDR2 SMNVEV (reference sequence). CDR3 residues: CASMTANTGELFF. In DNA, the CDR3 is TGTGCCAGCATGACAGCGAACACCGGGGAGCTGTTTTTT.

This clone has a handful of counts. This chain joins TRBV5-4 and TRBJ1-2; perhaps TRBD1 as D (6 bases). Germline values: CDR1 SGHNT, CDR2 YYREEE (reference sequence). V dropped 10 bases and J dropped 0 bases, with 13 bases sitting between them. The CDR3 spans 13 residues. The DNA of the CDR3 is TGTGCCGGTGGGGGGCACACTAACTATGGCTACACCTTC. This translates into CAGGGHTNYGYTF.

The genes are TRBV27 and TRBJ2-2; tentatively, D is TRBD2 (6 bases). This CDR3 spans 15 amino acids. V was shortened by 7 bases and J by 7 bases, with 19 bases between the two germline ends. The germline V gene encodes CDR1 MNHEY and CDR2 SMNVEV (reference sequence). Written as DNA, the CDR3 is TGTGCCAGCACCTTCCGGGGGAGTAGGAACGGGGAGCTGTTTTTT. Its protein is CASTFRGSRNGELFF.

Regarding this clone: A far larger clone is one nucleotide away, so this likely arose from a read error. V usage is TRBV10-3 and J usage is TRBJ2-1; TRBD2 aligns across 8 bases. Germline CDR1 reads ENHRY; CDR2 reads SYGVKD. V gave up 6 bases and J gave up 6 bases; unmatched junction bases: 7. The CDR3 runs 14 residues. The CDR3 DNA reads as TGTGCCATCAGCGGGACTAGGCTGGGCAATGAGCAGTTCTTC. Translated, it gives CAISGTRLGNEQFF.

The CDR3 bases are TGTGCCAGCAGTTCAGGGGTACCCCCTGAAGCTTTCTTT. Its protein product is CASSSGVPPEAFF. V is TRBV28 and J is TRBJ1-1, with D possibly being TRBD1 (6 bases). Germline V gene data show CDR1 as MDHEN and CDR2 as SYDVKM. Trimming cost V 4 bases and J 6 bases, with 12 bases left between them. This CDR3 has 13 residues.

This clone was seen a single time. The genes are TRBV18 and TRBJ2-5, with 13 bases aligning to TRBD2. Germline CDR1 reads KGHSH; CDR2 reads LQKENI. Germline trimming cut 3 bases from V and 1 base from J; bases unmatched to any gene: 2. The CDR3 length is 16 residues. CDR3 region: CASSPGLAGAQETQYF. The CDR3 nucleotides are TGTGCCAGCTCACCCGGACTAGCGGGGGCCCAAGAGACCCAGTACTTC.

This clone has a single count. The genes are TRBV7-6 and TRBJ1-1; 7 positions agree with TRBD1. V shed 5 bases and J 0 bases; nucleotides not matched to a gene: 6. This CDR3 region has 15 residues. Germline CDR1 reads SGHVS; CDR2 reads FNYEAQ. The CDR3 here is CASSPRQGMNTEAFF. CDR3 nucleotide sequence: TGTGCCAGCAGCCCCCGACAGGGAATGAACACTGAAGCTTTCTTT.

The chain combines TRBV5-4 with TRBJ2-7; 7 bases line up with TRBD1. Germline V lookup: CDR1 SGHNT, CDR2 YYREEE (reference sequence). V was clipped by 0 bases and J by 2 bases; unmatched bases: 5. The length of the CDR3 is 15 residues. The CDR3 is CASSLAGTEAYEQYF. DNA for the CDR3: TGTGCCAGCAGCTTGGCCGGGACAGAAGCCTACGAGCAGTACTTC. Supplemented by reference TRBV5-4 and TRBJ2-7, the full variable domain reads ETGVTQSPTHLIKTRGQQVTLRCSSQSGHNTVSWYQQALGQGPQFIFQYYREEENGRGNFPPRFSGLQFPNYSSELNVNALELDDSALYLCASSLAGTEAYEQYFGPGTRLTVT.

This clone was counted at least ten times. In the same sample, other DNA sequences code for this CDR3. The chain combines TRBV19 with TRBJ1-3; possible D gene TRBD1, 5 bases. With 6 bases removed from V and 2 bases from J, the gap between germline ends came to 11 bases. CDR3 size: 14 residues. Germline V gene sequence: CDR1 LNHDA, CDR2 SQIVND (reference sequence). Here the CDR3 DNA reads TGTGCCAGTAGGATGACAGTTACTGGAAACACCATATATTTT. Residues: CASRMTVTGNTIYF. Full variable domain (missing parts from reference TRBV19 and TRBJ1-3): DGGITQSPKYLFRKEGQNVTLSCEQNLNHDAMYWYRQDPGQGLRLIYYSQIVNDFQKGDIAEGYSVSREKKESFPLTVTSAQKNPTAFYLCASRMTVTGNTIYFGEGSWLTVV.

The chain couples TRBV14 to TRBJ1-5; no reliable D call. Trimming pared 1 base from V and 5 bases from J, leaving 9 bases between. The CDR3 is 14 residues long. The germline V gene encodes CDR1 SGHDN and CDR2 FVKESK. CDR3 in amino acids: CASSQGGRHQPQHF. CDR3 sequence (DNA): TGTGCCAGCAGCCAAGGTGGGCGCCATCAGCCCCAGCATTTT.

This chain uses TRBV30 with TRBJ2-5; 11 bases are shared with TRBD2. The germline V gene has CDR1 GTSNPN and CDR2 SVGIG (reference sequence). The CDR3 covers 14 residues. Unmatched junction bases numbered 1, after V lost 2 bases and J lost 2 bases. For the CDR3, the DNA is TGTGCCTGGAGTACTAGCGGGAGTCAAGAGACCCAGTACTTC. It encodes CAWSTSGSQETQYF.

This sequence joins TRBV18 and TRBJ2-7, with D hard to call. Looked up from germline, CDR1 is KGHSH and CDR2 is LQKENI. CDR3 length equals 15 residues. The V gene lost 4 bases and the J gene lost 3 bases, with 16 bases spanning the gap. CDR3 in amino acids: CASSQFVGAHYEQYF. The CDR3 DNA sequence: TGTGCCAGCTCACAGTTTGTAGGAGCCCACTACGAGCAGTACTTC.